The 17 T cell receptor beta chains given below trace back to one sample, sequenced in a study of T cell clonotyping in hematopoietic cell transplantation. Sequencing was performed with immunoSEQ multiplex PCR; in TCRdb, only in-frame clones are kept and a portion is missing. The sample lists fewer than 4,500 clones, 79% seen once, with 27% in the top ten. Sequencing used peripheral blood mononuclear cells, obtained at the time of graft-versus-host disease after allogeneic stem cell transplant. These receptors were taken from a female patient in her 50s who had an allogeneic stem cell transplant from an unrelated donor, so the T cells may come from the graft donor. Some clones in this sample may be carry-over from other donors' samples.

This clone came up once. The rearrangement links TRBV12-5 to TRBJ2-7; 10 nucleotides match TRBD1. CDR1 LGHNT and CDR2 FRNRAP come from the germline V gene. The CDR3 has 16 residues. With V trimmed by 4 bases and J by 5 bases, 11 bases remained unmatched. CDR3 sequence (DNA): TGTGCTAGTGGTTCATCCTGGACAGGGGGAATCGACGAGCAGTACTTC. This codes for CASGSSWTGGIDEQYF.

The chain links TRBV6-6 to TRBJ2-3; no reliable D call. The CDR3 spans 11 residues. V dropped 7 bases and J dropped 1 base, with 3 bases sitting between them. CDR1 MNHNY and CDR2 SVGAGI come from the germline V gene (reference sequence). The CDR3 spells CASTRTDTQYF. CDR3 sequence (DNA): TGTGCCAGCACCCGCACAGATACGCAGTATTTT.

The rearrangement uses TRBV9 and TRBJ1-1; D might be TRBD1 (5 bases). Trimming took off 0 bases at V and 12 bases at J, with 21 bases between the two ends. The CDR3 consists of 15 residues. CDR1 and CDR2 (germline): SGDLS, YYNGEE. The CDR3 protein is CASSVVAGGGFETFF. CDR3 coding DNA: TGTGCCAGCAGCGTAGTAGCGGGGGGTGGGTTCGAAACTTTCTTT.

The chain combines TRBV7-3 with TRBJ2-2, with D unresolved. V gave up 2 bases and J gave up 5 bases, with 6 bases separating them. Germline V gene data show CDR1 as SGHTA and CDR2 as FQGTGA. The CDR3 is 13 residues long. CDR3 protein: CASSLYGTGELFF. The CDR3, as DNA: TGTGCCAGCAGCTTATATGGGACCGGGGAGCTGTTTTTT.

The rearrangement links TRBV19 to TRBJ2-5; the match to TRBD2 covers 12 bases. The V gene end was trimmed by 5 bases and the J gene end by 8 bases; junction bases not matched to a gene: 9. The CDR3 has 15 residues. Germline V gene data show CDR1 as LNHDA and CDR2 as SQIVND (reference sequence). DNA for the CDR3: TGTGCCAGTAGTTTGACTAGCGGGGGACCCTCAACCCAGTACTTC. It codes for CASSLTSGGPSTQYF.

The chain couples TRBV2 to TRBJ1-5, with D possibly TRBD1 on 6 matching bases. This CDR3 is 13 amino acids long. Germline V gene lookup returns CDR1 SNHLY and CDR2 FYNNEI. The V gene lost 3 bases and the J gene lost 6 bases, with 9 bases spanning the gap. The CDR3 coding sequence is TGTGCCAGCAGTGAGGGGGGCCTTCAGCCCCAGCATTTT. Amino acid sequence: CASSEGGLQPQHF.

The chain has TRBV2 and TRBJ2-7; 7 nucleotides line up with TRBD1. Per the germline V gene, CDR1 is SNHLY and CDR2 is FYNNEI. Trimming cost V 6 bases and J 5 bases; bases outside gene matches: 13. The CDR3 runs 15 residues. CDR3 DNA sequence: TGTGCCAGCAGCAGGCCACATGGACAGGTCCACGAGCAGTACTTC. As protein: CASSRPHGQVHEQYF.

The CDR3 region is CASSLPATNEKLFF. The CDR3 DNA reads TGTGCCAGCAGCCTTCCTGCAACTAATGAAAAACTGTTTTTT. The genes are TRBV28 and TRBJ1-4; D is unclear. The germline V gene has CDR1 MDHEN and CDR2 SYDVKM. The CDR3 runs 14 residues. V shed 6 bases and J shed 0 bases, with 8 bases lying between them.

The CDR3 loop reads CASSGDRGRYNEQFF. The DNA for the CDR3 is TGTGCCAGCAGCGGCGACAGGGGTAGGTACAATGAGCAGTTCTTC. J is TRBJ2-1 and V is TRBV7-2, with 8 bases matching TRBD1. Germline lookup yields CDR1 SGHTA and CDR2 FQGNSA. The CDR3 is 15 amino acids. J lost 4 bases, V lost 5 bases, and 7 bases had no gene match.

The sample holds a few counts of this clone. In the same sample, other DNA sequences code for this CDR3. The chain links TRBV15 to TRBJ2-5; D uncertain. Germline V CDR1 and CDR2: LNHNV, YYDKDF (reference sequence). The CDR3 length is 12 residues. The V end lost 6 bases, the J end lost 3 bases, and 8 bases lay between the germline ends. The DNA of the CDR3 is TGTGCCACCAGTCGTCAAAAAGAGACCCAGTACTTC. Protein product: CATSRQKETQYF.

CDR3 coding DNA: TGCGCCAGCAGCCAAGATTCGTCGGCACGCTACGAGCAGTACTTC. Its protein is CASSQDSSARYEQYF. The genes are TRBV4-1 and TRBJ2-7; the D is unclear. Trimming took 0 bases from V and 3 from J, leaving 12 bases between them. The CDR3 length is 15 residues. Germline-derived CDR1 and CDR2 are MGHRA and YSYEKL.

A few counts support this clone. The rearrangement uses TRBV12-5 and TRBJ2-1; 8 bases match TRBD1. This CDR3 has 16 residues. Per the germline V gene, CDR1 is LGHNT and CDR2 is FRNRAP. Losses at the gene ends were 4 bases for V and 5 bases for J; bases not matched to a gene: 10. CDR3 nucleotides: TGTGCTAGTGGTTCAAGTTGGACAGGGCCTCACAATGAGCAGTTCTTC. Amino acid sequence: CASGSSWTGPHNEQFF.

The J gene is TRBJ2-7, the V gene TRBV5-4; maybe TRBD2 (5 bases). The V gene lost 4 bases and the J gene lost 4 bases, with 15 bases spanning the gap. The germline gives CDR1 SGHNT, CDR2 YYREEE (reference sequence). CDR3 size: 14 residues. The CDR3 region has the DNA TGTGCCAGCAGCCCGGGCGGGCAGCTGTACGAGCAGTACTTC. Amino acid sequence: CASSPGGQLYEQYF.

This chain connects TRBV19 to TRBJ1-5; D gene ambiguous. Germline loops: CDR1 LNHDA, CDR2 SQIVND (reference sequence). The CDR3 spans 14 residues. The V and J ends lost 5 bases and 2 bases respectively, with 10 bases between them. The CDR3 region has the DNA TGTGCCAGTAGTTTAGTCCCGGGCAATCAGCCCCAGCATTTT. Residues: CASSLVPGNQPQHF.

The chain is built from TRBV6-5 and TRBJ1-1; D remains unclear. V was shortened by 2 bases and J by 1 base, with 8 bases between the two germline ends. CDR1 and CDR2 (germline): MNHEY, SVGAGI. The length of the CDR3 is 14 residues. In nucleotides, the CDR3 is TGTGCCAGCAGTTACCTGGAAGGGAACACTGAAGCTTTCTTT. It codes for CASSYLEGNTEAFF.

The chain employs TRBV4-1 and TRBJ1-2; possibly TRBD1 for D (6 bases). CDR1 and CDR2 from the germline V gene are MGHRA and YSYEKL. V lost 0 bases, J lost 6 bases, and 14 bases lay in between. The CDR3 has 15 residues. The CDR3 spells CASSQEGVRGNGYTF. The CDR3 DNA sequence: TGCGCCAGCAGCCAAGAAGGTGTTAGGGGGAATGGCTACACCTTC.

This CDR3 is CASSSGLGYEQYF. CDR3 DNA sequence: TGTGCCAGCAGCTCTGGACTCGGCTACGAGCAGTACTTC. The chain has TRBV4-2 and TRBJ2-7; D perhaps matches TRBD2 (5 bases). The V gene lost 5 bases and the J gene lost 3 bases, with 11 bases spanning the gap. CDR3 length equals 13 residues. Germline V gives CDR1 LGHNA, CDR2 YNFKEQ.